Sequencing of this TCR beta chain was carried out in a study of blood T cell repertoires in COVID-19. In the study overall: Acute-phase and convalescent COVID-19 samples originated in the United States, Italy and Spain. PBMCs, B-cell-depleted T cells, or T cells provided the cDNA or gDNA that made up the material.

Per the original data handling: Estimates of nucleated cell counts were drawn from the amplification of reference gene primers. Measured with immunoSEQ multiplex PCR; TCRdb has only the in-frame clones, and not every one. V and J calls and clone size are given by that table; D and trimming were obtained from the DNA. Of around 290,000 clones detected, approximately 90% appear once; the ten largest clones hold approximately 2%. The length of the CDR3 is 13 residues. Trimming removed 4 bases at V and 4 bases at J, with 9 bases between. Germline CDR1 and CDR2: MGHRA and YSYEKL. The sequenced sample was peripheral blood. The TCR was taken from a woman in her thirties with COVID-19, enrolled during active disease. The V gene is TRBV4-1, the J gene TRBJ2-3; D is uncertain. As DNA, the CDR3 is TGCGCCAGCAGCCTCGTAGTGGCAGATACGCAGTATTTT. Its protein product is CASSLVVADTQYF.